Described below is a single T cell receptor (beta chain) sequence and its context. The antigen is not known. This sample is drawn from a study of cytomegalovirus exposure and HLA in healthy donors. In the PCR, 60 Vbeta and 13 Jbeta primers were used. Original processing notes: An analysis performed later counted 60 million to 90 million unique TCR beta chains (roughly 10 million of them shared). Assay: immunoSEQ multiplex PCR; the TCRdb copy retains only in-frame clones and omits some. V, J and clone size are those of that table, while D and trimming were read from the DNA. In the table there are some 160,000 clones, over 70% of which are singletons. Study-level findings and limits: Reports showed the classifier diagnosing cytomegalovirus status with high specificity and sensitivity. A likely sequencing artifact accounted for one observed cluster of highly shared sequence variants. Indistinguishable V segments, including TRBV6-2 and TRBV6-3, were excluded.

The CDR3 sequence is 11 residues long. Germline assignment: CDR1 MDHEN and CDR2 SYDVKM. Trimming removed 5 bases from V and 6 bases from J, with 2 bases in between. V usage is TRBV28 and J usage is TRBJ1-6, with D uncertain. The clonotype comes from a woman between 18 and 29 years old in good health and CMV-seronegative. Material: PBMCs. CDR3 coding DNA: TGTGCCAGCAGTCTTAATTCACCCCTCCACTTT. It translates to CASSLNSPLHF.